These 21 T cell receptor beta chains share one sample of origin, sequenced in a study of siplizumab effects on memory and regulatory T cells. Data came from immunoSEQ multiplex PCR; TCRdb stores just in-frame clones and leaves some out. The sample lists 100,000 or so clones; 90% to 95% were seen once. Input material: non-Treg CD4+ T cells sorted from blood. The receptors shown here come from a human donor in good health.

V gene TRBV9 combines with J gene TRBJ2-1; 7 bases are a match to TRBD1. The trim removed 3 bases at V and 9 bases at J, leaving 3 bases unmatched. Germline-derived CDR1 and CDR2 are SGDLS and YYNGEE. This CDR3 comprises 12 residues. CDR3 coding DNA: TGTGCCAGCAGCGGTTACAGGGGTGAGCAGTTCTTC. It codes for CASSGYRGEQFF.

The V and J genes are TRBV27 and TRBJ2-7, with a possible D match to TRBD2 (5 bases). Trimming stripped 4 bases from V and 2 bases from J, with 12 bases between. This CDR3 region has 14 residues. Germline values: CDR1 MNHEY, CDR2 SMNVEV (reference sequence). The DNA of the CDR3 is TGTGCCAGCAGTTCCGTGGGAGTCCCCTACGAGCAGTACTTC. This translates into CASSSVGVPYEQYF.

This chain's CDR3 is CASSLLGRINEAFF. DNA of the CDR3: TGCGCCAGCAGCTTACTTGGGAGGATTAATGAAGCTTTCTTT. V gene TRBV5-1 combines with J gene TRBJ1-1, with D unresolved. In germline, CDR1 is SGHRS, CDR2 YFSETQ. The CDR3 spans 14 residues. Trimming stripped 2 bases from V and 7 bases from J, with 15 bases between.

This rearrangement joins TRBV11-2 to TRBJ2-3, with 9 positions matching TRBD1. Germline CDR1 is SGHAT and CDR2 is FQNNGV. Trimming cost V 8 bases and J 8 bases; bases outside gene matches: 8. The CDR3 has 13 amino acids. The CDR3 spells CASQAGTGLTQYF. Here the CDR3 DNA reads TGTGCCAGCCAAGCCGGGACAGGGCTTACGCAGTATTTT.

The chain couples TRBV10-1 to TRBJ2-1; TRBD1 matches 9 bases. The CDR3 sequence is 15 residues long. Germline V gives CDR1 WNHNN, CDR2 SYGVQD (reference sequence). The junction had 3 bases not matched to a gene; V was cut back by 0 bases and J by 6 bases. DNA of the CDR3: TGCGCCAGCAGTGAGTCCAGGACAGGGGTCAATGAGCAGTTCTTC. Its translation is CASSESRTGVNEQFF.

This clone was seen only once. The V call is TRBV5-1, the J call TRBJ2-7, with D perhaps TRBD1 (6 bases). CDR3 length equals 14 residues. CDR1 is SGHRS and CDR2 is YFSETQ in the germline V gene. Trimming removed 4 bases at V and 2 bases at J, with 13 bases between. The CDR3 DNA follows: TGCGCCAGCAGCCTCGGGACAAAACCCTACGAGCAGTACTTC. Its protein product is CASSLGTKPYEQYF.

Worth noting for this clone: A read error may account for a junction end that differs from germline. This chain connects TRBV6-1 to TRBJ1-1, with 7 bases matching TRBD1. The germline V gene encodes CDR1 MNHNS and CDR2 SASEGT. The CDR3 is 15 residues long. The chain's CDR3 is CASTESTGMNTEAFF. Written as DNA, the CDR3 is TGTGCCAGCACTGAATCGACAGGGATGAACACTGAAGCTTTCTTT.

The V and J genes are TRBV7-3 and TRBJ2-6; TRBD1 agrees at 8 bases. After removal of 5 bases from V and 4 bases from J, the junction contained 13 bases not matched to a gene. CDR1 is SGHTA and CDR2 is FQGTGA in the germline V gene. The CDR3 totals 18 residues. The CDR3 reads CASSPTRTGSSGANVLTF. The CDR3 DNA reads TGTGCCAGCAGCCCGACGAGGACAGGGAGCTCCGGGGCCAACGTCCTGACTTTC.

The chain is built from TRBV5-4 and TRBJ2-1; D is possibly TRBD2 (7 bases). The CDR3 runs 15 residues. V was cut by 6 bases and J by 3 bases, with 16 bases left in between. Germline V gene sequence: CDR1 SGHNT, CDR2 YYREEE (reference sequence). The CDR3 spells CASTGGLMIYNEQFF. CDR3 coding DNA: TGTGCCAGCACCGGGGGGCTGATGATCTACAATGAGCAGTTCTTC. Looking up the rest from reference TRBV5-4 and TRBJ2-1 gives the full variable domain: ETGVTQSPTHLIKTRGQQVTLRCSSQSGHNTVSWYQQALGQGPQFIFQYYREEENGRGNFPPRFSGLQFPNYSSELNVNALELDDSALYLCASTGGLMIYNEQFFGPGTRLTVL.

V usage is TRBV10-3 and J usage is TRBJ1-3; D not resolved. The germline CDR1 and CDR2 sequences are ENHRY and SYGVKD. This CDR3 region has 16 residues. V lost 5 bases and J 6 bases, leaving 20 bases between the germline ends. The CDR3 DNA reads TGTGCCATCAGTTCGGCGGACCGGATAAGACCAAACACCATATATTTT. Protein product: CAISSADRIRPNTIYF.

The V gene is TRBV6-1, the J gene TRBJ2-1, with 11 nucleotides matching TRBD2. Germline lookup yields CDR1 MNHNS and CDR2 SASEGT. The CDR3 is 16 amino acids. Germline trimming cut 4 bases from V and 9 bases from J; bases unmatched to any gene: 11. CDR3: CASSAGTSGPGGEQFF. In DNA form, the CDR3 reads TGTGCCAGCAGTGCGGGGACTAGCGGACCTGGGGGTGAGCAGTTCTTC.

The chain employs TRBV11-3 and TRBJ2-7, with no clear D. V gave up 6 bases and J gave up 2 bases, with 8 bases separating them. Germline CDR1 and CDR2: SGHNT and YENEEA. There are 12 residues in the CDR3. The CDR3, as DNA: TGTGCCAGCAGTTTAACCCCCTACGAGCAGTACTTC. Its protein product is CASSLTPYEQYF.

This chain uses TRBV6-4 with TRBJ2-3; the match to TRBD2 covers 9 bases. The CDR3 is 15 amino acids. Trimming removed 6 bases from V and 4 bases from J; junction bases left unmatched: 8. The germline gives CDR1 MRHNA, CDR2 SNTAGT. The CDR3 region has the DNA TGTGCCAGCAGCGAGGATAGCGGGAGTGCAGATACGCAGTATTTT. It translates to CASSEDSGSADTQYF.

The chain is built from TRBV2 and TRBJ1-4; 9 positions agree with TRBD1. The CDR3 loop spans 15 amino acids. Germline CDR1 is SNHLY and CDR2 is FYNNEI. Unmatched junction bases numbered 10, after V lost 7 bases and J lost 7 bases. The CDR3 reads CASKSQGAKGEKLFF. The DNA of the CDR3 is TGTGCCAGCAAGTCACAGGGGGCAAAGGGTGAAAAACTGTTTTTT.

This sequence joins TRBV20-1 and TRBJ2-3; D is ambiguous. The germline CDR1 and CDR2 sequences are DFQATT and SNEGSKA (reference sequence). Trimming pared 6 bases from V and 2 bases from J, leaving 6 bases between. The CDR3 runs 11 residues. CDR3 protein: CSAPFTDTQYF. The CDR3 DNA follows: TGCAGTGCCCCGTTCACAGATACGCAGTATTTT.

This sequence joins TRBV4-1 and TRBJ1-6; D call uncertain. With 1 base removed from V and 5 bases from J, the gap between germline ends came to 9 bases. The length of the CDR3 is 15 residues. Germline V gene sequence: CDR1 MGHRA, CDR2 YSYEKL. CDR3 region: CASSQVVPNNSPLHF. The CDR3 DNA sequence: TGCGCCAGCAGCCAAGTGGTGCCGAATAATTCACCCCTCCACTTT.

This rearrangement joins TRBV28 to TRBJ1-2, with D unresolved. This CDR3 is 15 amino acids long. The V gene lost 7 bases and the J gene lost 0 bases, with 15 bases spanning the gap. Germline V gene lookup returns CDR1 MDHEN and CDR2 SYDVKM. This CDR3 is CASTGSWASNYGYTF. In DNA form, the CDR3 reads TGTGCCAGCACCGGTAGCTGGGCCTCTAACTATGGCTACACCTTC.

This chain links TRBV2 with TRBJ1-2; 9 nucleotides agree with TRBD1. The CDR3 extends over 15 amino acids. With V trimmed by 5 bases and J by 1 base, 5 bases remained unmatched. Germline V gives CDR1 SNHLY, CDR2 FYNNEI. The CDR3 nucleotides read TGTGCCAGCAGTTCCGGGACAGGGATTAACTATGGCTACACCTTC. Protein: CASSSGTGINYGYTF.

The J gene is TRBJ1-2, the V gene TRBV28; D gene unclear. CDR1 is MDHEN, CDR2 SYDVKM, per germline. This CDR3 region has 14 residues. Trimming cost V 6 bases and J 2 bases, with 13 bases left between them. In DNA, the CDR3 is TGTGCCAGCAGCCCCGGCCCCGGGAACTATGGCTACACCTTC. It yields the protein CASSPGPGNYGYTF.

The genes are TRBV6-5 and TRBJ2-7; D possibly uses TRBD1 or TRBD2 (6 bases each). Germline loops: CDR1 MNHEY, CDR2 SVGAGI. CDR3 length: 15 amino acids. V lost 5 bases to trimming and J lost 4 bases, with 18 bases between them. CDR3 protein: CASSRSGAGRYEQYF. In DNA form, the CDR3 reads TGTGCCAGCAGTCGATCGGGGGCAGGACGGTACGAGCAGTACTTC.

The chain couples TRBV11-1 to TRBJ2-1; 8 bases fit TRBD2. CDR3 length equals 11 residues. V dropped 5 bases and J dropped 15; count of bases not matched to a gene: 6. Germline values: CDR1 SGHAT, CDR2 FQDESV (reference sequence). The CDR3: CASSHGRARFF. The CDR3 nucleotides are TGTGCCAGCAGCCACGGGAGGGCGAGGTTCTTC.